Each of the 15 T cell receptor beta chains below was sequenced from the same sample in a study of T cells in Graves' hyperthyroidism and ophthalmopathy. Amplified regions were TCR beta CDR3 sequences from RNA transcripts. First-round RT-PCR of the TCR CDR3 relied on the HTBI primer set. Each CDR3 protein is one row after TCRdb ran MiXCR on the multiplex PCR reads. The sample shows around 240,000 distinct CDR3 sequences, about 14% of them seen only once. Sequencing used blood. The receptors come from a woman aged 40 to 50 with Graves' hyperthyroidism that later progressed to Graves' ophthalmopathy.

There are many counts of this clonotype. This chain links TRBV24-1 with TRBJ2-4; D is unclear. Per the germline V gene, CDR1 is KGHDR and CDR2 is SFDVKD. With 4 bases removed from V and 10 bases from J, the gap between germline ends came to 7 bases. This CDR3 comprises 11 residues. CDR3 residues: CATSDDLIQYF. DNA of the CDR3: TGTGCCACCAGTGACGATTTAATTCAGTACTTC.

This clonotype was found many times. The chain couples TRBV12-3 or TRBV12-4 to TRBJ1-1, with TRBD1 identical over 8 bases. This CDR3 is built from 14 residues. J gave up 5 bases and V 4 bases, and 6 bases lay outside the gene matches. The CDR3 reads CASSSDRGRTEAFF. The CDR3 bases are TGTGCCAGCAGTTCCGACAGGGGAAGAACTGAAGCTTTCTTT.

This clonotype has a count of ten or more. V usage is TRBV30 and J usage is TRBJ1-1, with D unresolved. Looked up from germline, CDR1 is GTSNPN and CDR2 is SVGIG (reference sequence). The CDR3 totals 13 residues. V gave up 0 bases and J gave up 1 base, with 6 bases separating them. For the CDR3, the DNA is TGTGCCTGGAGTGTTTCGGCGAACACTGAAGCTTTCTTT. It specifies CAWSVSANTEAFF.

A note on this clonotype: Possible read error: a much larger clone is one base away. The missing conserved phenylalanine or tryptophan at the end of this CDR3 makes a read error likely. The chain joins TRBV28 to TRBJ2-2; unclear D gene. Trimming took 6 bases from V and 6 from J, leaving 11 bases between them. Germline V CDR1 and CDR2: MDHEN, SYDVKM. The CDR3 has 13 amino acids. The CDR3 region has the DNA TGTGCCAGCAGCCTAGGGTATCCCGGGGAGCTGTTTTCT. Translated, it gives CASSLGYPGELFS.

About this clonotype itself: One end of the junction is discordant with germline, which a read error may explain. The chain has TRBV15 and TRBJ2-7, with 8 bases identical to TRBD1. Germline CDR1 is LNHNV and CDR2 is YYDKDF (reference sequence). This CDR3 has 18 amino acids. For the CDR3, the DNA is TGTACCACCAGCAGAGATCTGATGACAGGGGTCCTAGCTTACGAGCAGTACTTC. This sequence encodes CTTSRDLMTGVLAYEQYF.

About this clonotype itself: Since a much larger clone is just one base distant, this may be a read error. V is TRBV6-5 and J is TRBJ2-1; 13 bases are shared with TRBD2. The CDR3 extends over 21 amino acids. Germline V gene sequence: CDR1 MNHEY, CDR2 SVGAGI. The DNA of the CDR3 is TGTGTCAGCAGTTACCCCTTTAAAACTAGCGGGAGGGGGGGTTCCTACAATGAGCAGTTCTTC. Residues: CVSSYPFKTSGRGGSYNEQFF.

The genes are TRBV6-1 and TRBJ2-1; 8 nucleotides line up with TRBD1. This CDR3 contains 14 residues. CDR1 and CDR2 (germline): MNHNS, SASEGT. The V gene end was trimmed by 7 bases and the J gene end by 1 base; junction bases not matched to a gene: 3. This CDR3 reads CASTRTGSYNEQFF. The CDR3 DNA reads as TGTGCCAGCACAAGGACAGGGTCCTACAATGAGCAGTTCTTC.

This clonotype has a handful of counts. The chain joins TRBV20-1 to TRBJ2-7; D may be TRBD1 or TRBD2 (5 bases each). Trimming took off 6 bases at V and 3 bases at J, with 18 bases between the two ends. Germline-derived CDR1 and CDR2 are DFQATT and SNEGSKA (reference sequence). CDR3 length: 14 amino acids. The CDR3 DNA sequence: TGCAGTGCAGTGGGACCACTCAGAGGCTACGAGCAGTACTTC. The encoded protein is CSAVGPLRGYEQYF.

This clonotype was recorded at least ten times. The CDR3 DNA sequence: TGTGCCAGCAGCTTGGATGCCTTACGAAACTATGGCTACACCTTC. Protein: CASSLDALRNYGYTF. This rearrangement joins TRBV5-6 to TRBJ1-2; unclear D gene. V lost 0 bases to trimming and J lost 2 bases, with 11 bases between them. The CDR3 totals 15 residues. Per germline, CDR1 SGHDT and CDR2 YYEEEE.

This clonotype showed up just a few times. The rearrangement uses TRBV20-1 and TRBJ2-3; D may be TRBD2 (6 bases). This CDR3 comprises 14 residues. V lost 7 bases and J 5 bases, leaving 19 bases between the germline ends. CDR1 and CDR2 (germline): DFQATT, SNEGSKA (reference sequence). CDR3 in DNA: TGCAGTGAAGCGGGTCGGGCTAAAAAAGATACGCAGTATTTT. Its translation: CSEAGRAKKDTQYF.

This clonotype was detected ten times or more. This rearrangement joins TRBV2 to TRBJ2-1; D not certain. The V end was cut by 6 bases, the J end by 4 bases, with 7 bases between. The CDR3 covers 12 residues. Germline CDR1 is SNHLY and CDR2 is FYNNEI. The CDR3 DNA is TGTGCCAGCAGATACGCTTACAATGAGCAGTTCTTC. This translates into CASRYAYNEQFF.

This clonotype has at least ten counts. This chain connects TRBV5-8 to TRBJ2-1; TRBD2 aligns across 7 bases. Germline-derived CDR1 and CDR2 are SGHTS and YDEGEE. The J segment lost 4 bases and the V segment lost 3 bases, leaving 22 bases of the junction unmatched. CDR3 length: 20 residues. This CDR3 reads CASSSPRVLRGGPSYNEQFF. CDR3 DNA sequence: TGTGCCAGCAGCTCCCCTAGGGTATTGCGGGGAGGGCCGTCATACAATGAGCAGTTCTTC.

Many counts were recorded for this clonotype. At one boundary the junction diverges from the germline segment, which might be a read error. The chain couples TRBV7-7 to TRBJ2-5; perhaps TRBD2 as D (5 bases). Germline assignment: CDR1 SSHAT and CDR2 FNYEAQ (reference sequence). CDR3 length equals 17 residues. For the CDR3, the DNA is TGTGCTAGCAGCTTAGTTGCTTCGGGGATGGGTATAGAGACCCAGTACTTC. Residues: CASSLVASGMGIETQYF.

This clonotype was found many times. The chain recombines TRBV20-1 with TRBJ1-4, with D possibly matching TRBD1 (5 bases). The ends were cut back, 0 bases at V and 0 bases at J, with 14 bases in the middle. Germline CDR1 and CDR2: DFQATT and SNEGSKA (reference sequence). This CDR3 has 17 residues. The CDR3 sequence: CSAREPGPVTTNEKLFF. The CDR3 bases are TGCAGTGCTAGAGAGCCGGGGCCGGTAACAACTAATGAAAAACTGTTTTTT.

This clonotype was observed many times. V is TRBV7-3 and J is TRBJ2-1; TRBD2 might be the D (5 bases). Germline lookup yields CDR1 SGHTA and CDR2 FQGTGA. V was pared by 6 bases and J by 8 bases, with 14 bases between. The CDR3 spans 13 residues. The CDR3 sequence: CASSMGEGYEQFF. DNA of the CDR3: TGTGCCAGCAGTATGGGAGAGGGCTATGAGCAGTTCTTC. Filled out from reference TRBV7-3 and TRBJ2-1, the complete variable domain reads GAGVSQTPSNKVTEKGKYVELRCDPISGHTALYWYRQSLGQGPEFLIYFQGTGAADDSGLPNDRFFAVRPEGSVSTLKIQRTERGDSAVYLCASSMGEGYEQFFGPGTRLTVL.